The 17 T cell receptor beta chains reported below all come from one sample, sequenced in a study of T cells expressing NK-cell markers. After re-calling the 5' RACE reads, TCRdb lists one entry per CDR3 protein, DNA absent. This repertoire includes roughly 15,000 distinct CDR3 sequences. Material: blood T cells: a sorted CD56 or NKG2C T cell subset, CD4+ or CD8+ T cells, or bulk PBMC T cells (not recorded which). Source of these receptors: a man aged 18-75 years in good health.

The chain recombines TRBV11-2 with TRBJ1-2. The CDR3 has 14 residues. Germline V gene lookup returns CDR1 SGHAT and CDR2 FQNNGV. The CDR3 here is CASSLGVRDYGYTF.

The V and J genes are TRBV27 and TRBJ2-1; TCRdb's assignment of TRBD1 cannot be checked, as there is no DNA. Germline lookup yields CDR1 MNHEY and CDR2 SMNVEV (reference sequence). The length of the CDR3 is 17 residues. CDR3 loop: CASSFGGLTQGPNEQFF.

The chain couples TRBV18 to TRBJ2-7; no DNA is available, so the TRBD1 call from TCRdb remains unchecked. The CDR3 spans 15 residues. CDR1 and CDR2 from the germline V gene are KGHSH and LQKENI. CDR3: CASSPSGGTGGEQYF.

The V call is TRBV2, the J call TRBJ2-7; the TRBD2 assignment by TCRdb is unverifiable without DNA. This CDR3 has 13 residues. The germline V gene encodes CDR1 SNHLY and CDR2 FYNNEI. CDR3 sequence reads: CASSVASGYEQYF.

J is TRBJ1-5 and V is TRBV7-2; TCRdb's assignment of TRBD1 cannot be checked, as there is no DNA. This CDR3 has 16 residues. Germline lookup yields CDR1 SGHTA and CDR2 FQGNSA. The CDR3 sequence is CASSETGTGGGQPQHF.

The J gene is TRBJ1-1, the V gene TRBV29-1. The CDR3 runs to 11 residues. CDR1 and CDR2 from the germline V gene are SQVTM and ANQGSEA. This CDR3 is CSVRRNTEAFF.

This sequence joins TRBV24-1 and TRBJ1-5; no DNA is available, so the TRBD1 call from TCRdb remains unchecked. The CDR3 runs 14 residues. The germline V gene has CDR1 KGHDR and CDR2 SFDVKD. The CDR3 sequence is CATAKTGDNQPQHF.

The rearrangement links TRBV5-1 to TRBJ2-7; TCRdb's D call, TRBD1, is unchecked because there is no DNA. CDR1 and CDR2 (germline): SGHRS, YFSETQ. There are 16 residues in the CDR3. CDR3 sequence: CASSSQGGRGDYEQYF.

This chain joins TRBV12-3 or TRBV12-4 and TRBJ1-6; TCRdb outputs TRBD1, but without DNA this stays unchecked. This CDR3 is 13 amino acids long. CDR3 region: CASSQGDNSPLHF.

This rearrangement joins TRBV6-2 or TRBV6-3 to TRBJ2-7; the TCRdb call, TRBD2, lacks DNA for checking. The CDR3 totals 18 residues. Looked up from germline, CDR1 is MNHEY and CDR2 is SVGEGT. This chain's CDR3 is CASMNPGLAGGFGYEQYF.

The V and J genes are TRBV10-3 and TRBJ2-3; there is no DNA to check the TCRdb D call of TRBD1. CDR3 length equals 16 residues. Germline loops: CDR1 ENHRY, CDR2 SYGVKD. This CDR3 reads CASSGPGGEVTDTQYF.

The rearrangement joins TRBV30 to TRBJ2-1. The CDR3 runs 12 residues. Germline V gene lookup returns CDR1 GTSNPN and CDR2 SVGIG (reference sequence). CDR3 protein: CAWSDRDNEQFF.

The chain recombines TRBV10-3 with TRBJ2-1; TCRdb outputs TRBD1, but without DNA this stays unchecked. The CDR3 covers 14 residues. CDR1 and CDR2 (germline): ENHRY, SYGVKD. The CDR3 is CAISATGTLNEQFF.

This chain links TRBV7-9 with TRBJ1-1. This CDR3 is 15 amino acids long. The germline gives CDR1 SEHNR, CDR2 FQNEAQ (reference sequence). CDR3 sequence reads: CASSWRQGGPLGAFF.

This rearrangement joins TRBV11-2 to TRBJ2-6; TCRdb's assignment of TRBD1 cannot be checked, as there is no DNA. Germline V gene sequence: CDR1 SGHAT, CDR2 FQNNGV. There are 17 residues in the CDR3. The chain's CDR3 is CASSPGGFSSGANVLTF.

The V gene is TRBV4-2, the J gene TRBJ2-3; TCRdb indicates TRBD2, and absent DNA this call remains unverified. Germline lookup yields CDR1 LGHNA and CDR2 YNFKEQ. The CDR3 has 18 amino acids. CDR3 in amino acids: CASSPQGTSGGTTDTQYF.

The CDR3 sequence: CSARNYGVSGANVLTF. The chain couples TRBV20-1 to TRBJ2-6. Germline values: CDR1 DFQATT, CDR2 SNEGSKA (reference sequence). This CDR3 region has 16 residues.